This entry is about one TCR beta chain. What it binds is unknown. These data belong to a study of beta chain features in type 1 diabetes. Study-level results: Equally in patients and controls, PCR might preferentially amplify shorter templates.

Every sorted population was more than 98% pure. With 2 bases removed from V and 5 bases from J, the gap between germline ends came to 14 bases. Germline V gene data show CDR1 as SGHDT and CDR2 as YYEEEE. The CDR3 contains 14 residues. Expressed TCRB transcripts were sequenced, since all the RNA that had been isolated was reverse transcribed. Sequencing used immunoSEQ multiplex PCR; TCRdb keeps in-frame clones, though not all of them. This table holds 850,000 to 900,000 clones, 17% found once. The chain couples TRBV5-6 to TRBJ2-7; D might be TRBD1 (5 bases). Sequencing used naive CD4+ T cells from blood. This TCR derives from a woman aged 18-35 years in good health. DNA for the CDR3: TGTGCCAGCAGCTTTTGGACAACGGTCCACGAGCAGTACTTC. Residues: CASSFWTTVHEQYF.